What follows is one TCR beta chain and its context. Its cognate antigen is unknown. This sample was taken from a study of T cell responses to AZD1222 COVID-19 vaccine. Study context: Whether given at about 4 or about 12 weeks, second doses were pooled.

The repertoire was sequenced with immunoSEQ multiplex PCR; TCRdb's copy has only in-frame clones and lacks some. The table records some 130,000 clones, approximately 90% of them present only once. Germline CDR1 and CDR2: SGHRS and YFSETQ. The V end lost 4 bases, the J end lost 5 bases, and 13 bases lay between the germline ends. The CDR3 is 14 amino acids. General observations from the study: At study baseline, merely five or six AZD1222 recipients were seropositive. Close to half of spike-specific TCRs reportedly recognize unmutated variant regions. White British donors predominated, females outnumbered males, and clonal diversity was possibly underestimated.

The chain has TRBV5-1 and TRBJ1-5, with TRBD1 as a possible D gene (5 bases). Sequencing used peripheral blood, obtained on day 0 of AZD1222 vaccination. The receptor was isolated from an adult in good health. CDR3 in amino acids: CASSLGVSDQPQHF. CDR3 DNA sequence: TGCGCCAGCAGCCTGGGGGTATCGGATCAGCCCCAGCATTTT.